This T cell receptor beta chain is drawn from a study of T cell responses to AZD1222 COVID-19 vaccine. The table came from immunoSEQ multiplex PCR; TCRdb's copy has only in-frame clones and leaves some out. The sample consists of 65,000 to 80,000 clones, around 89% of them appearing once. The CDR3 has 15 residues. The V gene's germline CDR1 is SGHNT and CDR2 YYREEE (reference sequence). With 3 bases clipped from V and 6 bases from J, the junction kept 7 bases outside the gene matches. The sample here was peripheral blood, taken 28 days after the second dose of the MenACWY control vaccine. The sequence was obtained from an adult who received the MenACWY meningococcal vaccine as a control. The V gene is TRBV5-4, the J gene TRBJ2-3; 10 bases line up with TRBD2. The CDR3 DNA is TGTGCCAGCAGCTCCAAGCGGGGGGGCTCGGATACGCAGTATTTT. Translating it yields CASSSKRGGSDTQYF.